Sequencing of this T cell receptor (beta chain) was carried out in a study of CD8+ T cells in alopecia areata. About the research overall: At a dose of 5 to 10 mg twice daily, oral tofacitinib was given to treated patients. Tofacitinib administration persisted for 6 to 18 months, succeeded by 6 months off drug. The study, taken as a whole, reports: Numerous clones, expanded in lesions, remained in scalp and blood during tofacitinib.

RNA, once extracted, was reverse transcribed into cDNA for use as the sequencing template. The assay was immunoSEQ multiplex PCR, and TCRdb's table has in-frame clones only and misses some. The sample carries about 74,000 clones, 29% recorded once. Noted treatment: oral pan-JAK inhibitor, 5-10 mg twice daily. Germline CDR1 is SQVTM and CDR2 is ANQGSEA. V was pared by 3 bases and J by 7 bases, with 9 bases between. The CDR3 is 11 amino acids. Concerning this clone: Its antigen remains unknown.

Sequencing used CD8+ T cells sorted from blood, obtained at week 4, from a patient treated with tofacitinib. The chain combines TRBV29-1 with TRBJ1-2, with D maybe TRBD1 (6 bases). This clonotype was sampled from a human donor with alopecia areata. The chain's CDR3 is CSVDQGPGYTF. The CDR3, as DNA: TGCAGCGTTGATCAGGGGCCTGGCTACACCTTC.